Presented here are 18 T cell receptor beta chains from one specimen sequenced in a study of OX40 agonist ivuxolimab in advanced cancers. The table came from immunoSEQ multiplex PCR; TCRdb's copy has only in-frame clones and leaves some out. Counted here are approximately 77,000 clones, around four fifths occurring once; the ten biggest clones make up more than 1.5%. This sample comprised CD4+ or CD8+ T cells sorted from blood, obtained in a trial of the OX40 agonist ivuxolimab. All receptors derive from an adult with an advanced solid tumor such as melanoma, head and neck, liver or kidney cancer.

The chain has TRBV9 and TRBJ2-3, with D perhaps given as TRBD1 or TRBD2 (6 bases each). The germline gives CDR1 SGDLS, CDR2 YYNGEE. V lost 4 bases and J lost 0, with 15 bases in between. The CDR3 covers 16 residues. The CDR3 spells CASSPEGGFSTDTQYF. Here the CDR3 DNA reads TGTGCCAGCAGCCCCGAGGGGGGATTTAGCACAGATACGCAGTATTTT.

The V call is TRBV28, the J call TRBJ1-2; unclear D gene. Trimming took 5 bases from V and 4 from J, leaving 14 bases between them. Germline-derived CDR1 and CDR2 are MDHEN and SYDVKM. CDR3 length equals 14 residues. CDR3 nucleotide sequence: TGTGCCAGCAGTCGGCCACGAGGCGGCTATGGCTACACCTTC. It is translated as CASSRPRGGYGYTF.

This clone was counted a few times. The chain employs TRBV2 and TRBJ1-6, with 7 bases fitting TRBD1. Germline V gives CDR1 SNHLY, CDR2 FYNNEI. Unmatched junction bases numbered 8, after V lost 7 bases and J lost 5 bases. CDR3 length equals 15 residues. This CDR3 reads CASKLQGQHNSPLHF. In DNA, the CDR3 is TGTGCCAGCAAATTACAGGGGCAACATAATTCACCCCTCCACTTT. Using reference TRBV2 and TRBJ1-6 for the parts outside the CDR3, the full variable domain is EPEVTQTPSHQVTQMGQEVILRCVPISNHLYFYWYRQILGQKVEFLVSFYNNEISEKSEIFDDQFSVERPDGSNFTLKIRSTKLEDSAMYFCASKLQGQHNSPLHFGNGTRLTVT.

The rearrangement links TRBV7-6 to TRBJ1-5; possible D gene TRBD1, 5 bases. Germline V gene lookup returns CDR1 SGHVS and CDR2 FNYEAQ. The CDR3 is made up of 15 amino acids. V lost 5 bases, J lost 0 bases, and 11 bases lay in between. This CDR3 reads CASSPLGDSNQPQHF. The CDR3, as DNA: TGTGCCAGCAGCCCGTTAGGGGATAGCAATCAGCCCCAGCATTTT.

The rearrangement uses TRBV18 and TRBJ1-1; D is uncertain. Germline lookup yields CDR1 KGHSH and CDR2 LQKENI. The CDR3 runs 13 residues. Trimming took off 6 bases at V and 4 bases at J, with 12 bases between the two ends. Written as DNA, the CDR3 is TGTGCCAGCTCGGTATCGTATGGCACTGAAGCTTTCTTT. This sequence encodes CASSVSYGTEAFF.

The DNA for the CDR3 is TGTGCCTGGACGGGAAGCAATTCACCCCTCCACTTT. This sequence encodes CAWTGSNSPLHF. The rearrangement joins TRBV30 to TRBJ1-6; D uncertain. CDR1 and CDR2 from the germline V gene are GTSNPN and SVGIG (reference sequence). V lost 4 bases to trimming and J lost 7 bases, with 8 bases between them. CDR3 length equals 12 residues.

The chain uses TRBV19 and TRBJ1-5; no clear D gene. V gave up 2 bases and J gave up 7 bases, with 18 bases separating them. Germline V lookup: CDR1 LNHDA, CDR2 SQIVND (reference sequence). This CDR3 spans 16 amino acids. CDR3 protein: CASSIQGSPARQPQHF. The CDR3 DNA is TGTGCCAGTAGTATACAAGGGTCGCCCGCTAGACAGCCCCAGCATTTT.

The rearrangement links TRBV18 to TRBJ1-4, with 9 bases identical to TRBD1. Germline V gives CDR1 KGHSH, CDR2 LQKENI. The CDR3 extends over 13 amino acids. The trim removed 4 bases at V and 17 bases at J, leaving 11 bases unmatched. In nucleotides, the CDR3 is TGTGCCAGCTCACTGGAGGGGACAGGGAATCCCTTTTTT. Its translation: CASSLEGTGNPFF.

V is TRBV28 and J is TRBJ2-7; 15 bases line up with TRBD2. V shed 0 bases and J 6 bases; nucleotides not matched to a gene: 9. This CDR3 has 18 amino acids. The V gene's germline CDR1 is MDHEN and CDR2 SYDVKM. The CDR3 sequence is CASSLWVRTSGGAVEQYF. The CDR3, as DNA: TGTGCCAGCAGTTTATGGGTGCGGACTAGCGGGGGGGCCGTCGAGCAGTACTTC.

The chain links TRBV19 to TRBJ2-7, with 10 positions matching TRBD1. The CDR3 has 14 residues. Germline V gene lookup returns CDR1 LNHDA and CDR2 SQIVND (reference sequence). The V and J ends lost 4 bases and 7 bases, in that order; junction bases with no gene match: 7. CDR3 region: CASSTGTGAGEQYF. For the CDR3, the DNA is TGTGCCAGTAGTACCGGGACAGGGGCCGGGGAGCAGTACTTC.

The chain carries TRBV19 and TRBJ2-7; 7 bases line up with TRBD2. V lost 3 bases to trimming and J lost 5 bases; unmatched junction nucleotides: 13. CDR1 is LNHDA and CDR2 is SQIVND in the germline V gene (reference sequence). The length of the CDR3 is 16 residues. In nucleotides, the CDR3 is TGTGCCAGTAGTATCTCTGCGGTCTGGGAGGGACACGAGCAGTACTTC. This translates into CASSISAVWEGHEQYF.

J is TRBJ2-7 and V is TRBV19, with 7 positions matching TRBD2. The CDR3 loop spans 15 amino acids. Germline-derived CDR1 and CDR2 are LNHDA and SQIVND (reference sequence). Trimming removed 10 bases from V and 5 bases from J; junction bases left unmatched: 17. The CDR3 bases are TGTGCCACCTCGCGGATGAGCGGGATCGGACACGAGCAGTACTTC. Translation: CATSRMSGIGHEQYF.

This sequence joins TRBV6-5 and TRBJ1-1; D unresolved. Germline V gene data show CDR1 as MNHEY and CDR2 as SVGAGI. The length of the CDR3 is 12 residues. Deletions cut 8 bases from V and 1 base from J, with 8 bases between. CDR3 in DNA: TGTGCCAGCGGAAGAGGGAACACTGAAGCTTTCTTT. Its translation: CASGRGNTEAFF.

This clone was recorded only once. The V gene is TRBV28, the J gene TRBJ2-7, with 9 bases matching TRBD1. Germline V gene sequence: CDR1 MDHEN, CDR2 SYDVKM. The CDR3 consists of 15 residues. V dropped 5 bases and J dropped 5; count of bases not matched to a gene: 10. CDR3 bases: TGTGCCAGCAGTGTTTCCGGGACAGGGAGGGACGAGCAGTACTTC. It specifies CASSVSGTGRDEQYF.

This chain joins TRBV30 and TRBJ2-3; TRBD1 or TRBD2 may be the D gene (5 bases each). Germline V gene data show CDR1 as GTSNPN and CDR2 as SVGIG (reference sequence). This CDR3 contains 15 residues. Trimming pared 1 base from V and 4 bases from J, leaving 15 bases between. CDR3 protein: CAWSAQRGGSDTQYF. CDR3 nucleotide sequence: TGTGCCTGGAGTGCACAACGGGGCGGATCAGATACGCAGTATTTT.

In regard to this clone: The junction differs from germline at one of its ends, possibly a read error. The CDR3 region is CASGPGLADYGQYF. CDR3 DNA sequence: TGCGCCAGCGGACCGGGACTAGCGGACTACGGGCAGTACTTC. This sequence joins TRBV5-1 and TRBJ2-7, with 11 bases fitting TRBD2. This CDR3 is built from 14 residues. Germline CDR1 SGHRS, CDR2 YFSETQ. The entire variable domain, with the rest obtained from reference TRBV5-1 and TRBJ2-7, is as follows: KAGVTQTPRYLIKTRGQQVTLSCSPISGHRSVSWYQQTPGQGLQFLFEYFSETQRNKGNFPGRFSGRQFSNSRSEMNVSTLELGDSALYLCASGPGLADYGQYFGPGTRLTVT.

The count of this clone is one. This chain joins TRBV6-1 and TRBJ1-5; D is unclear. Germline V gives CDR1 MNHNS, CDR2 SASEGT. V lost 8 bases to trimming and J lost 5 bases, with 13 bases between them. This CDR3 region has 13 residues. In DNA, the CDR3 is TGTGCCAGCGGCACAGTACGCGATCAGCCCCAGCATTTT. Its translation: CASGTVRDQPQHF.

CDR3 residues: CAWNWDRGRNSPLHF. CDR3 nucleotides: TGTGCCTGGAACTGGGACAGGGGACGGAATTCACCCCTCCACTTT. The V gene is TRBV30, the J gene TRBJ1-6, with 10 nucleotides matching TRBD1. V was clipped by 4 bases and J by 7 bases; unmatched bases: 7. Germline CDR1 GTSNPN, CDR2 SVGIG (reference sequence). The length of the CDR3 is 15 residues.